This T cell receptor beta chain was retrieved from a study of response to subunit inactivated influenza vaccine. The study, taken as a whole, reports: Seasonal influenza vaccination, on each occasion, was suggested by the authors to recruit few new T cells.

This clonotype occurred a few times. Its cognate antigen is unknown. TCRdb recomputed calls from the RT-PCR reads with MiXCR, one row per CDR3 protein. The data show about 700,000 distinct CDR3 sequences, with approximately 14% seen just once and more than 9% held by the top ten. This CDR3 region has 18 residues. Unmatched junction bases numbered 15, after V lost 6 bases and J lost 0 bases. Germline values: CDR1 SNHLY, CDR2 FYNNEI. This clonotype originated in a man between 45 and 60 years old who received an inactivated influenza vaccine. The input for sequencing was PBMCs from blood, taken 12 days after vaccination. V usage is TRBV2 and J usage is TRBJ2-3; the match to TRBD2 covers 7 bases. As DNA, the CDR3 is TGTGCCAGCAGCATCGGACTAGTCTATGCCTCTAGCACAGATACGCAGTATTTT. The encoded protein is CASSIGLVYASSTDTQYF.